A selection of T cell receptor beta chains follows, all from one sample in a study of human thymus T cells. Sequencing was performed with immunoSEQ multiplex PCR; in TCRdb, only in-frame clones are kept and a portion is missing. The sample holds about 130,000 clones, 90% to 95% seen once. Sample: thymus tissue. The receptors stem from a boy in the first two years of life with a congenital heart defect but otherwise immunologically healthy. CDR3s include the opening cysteine and the closing phenylalanine or tryptophan. A D gene is named only where the DNA matches it firmly. Only some rows state a clone size, as once, few, many or a class for expanded clones.

j_call clone_size v_call d_call cdr3_length cdr3_aa cdr3_nt
TRBJ1-4 few TRBV19 TRBD1 13 CASRDREGEKLFF TGTGCCAGTAGGGACAGGGAAGGTGAAAAACTGTTTTTT
TRBJ1-6 . TRBV30 TRBD1 15 CAWTRGQGRNSPLHF TGTGCCTGGACCAGGGGGCAGGGGCGGAATTCACCCCTCCACTTT
TRBJ2-5 . TRBV6-4 TRBD2 17 CASSEMEGGLEQETQYF TGTGCCAGCAGTGAGATGGAGGGGGGACTAGAGCAAGAGACCCAGTACTTC
TRBJ2-1 . TRBV9 TRBD2 23 CASSVASSVRTGKSGGAMDEQFF TGTGCCAGCAGCGTAGCGTCGTCGGTCCGGACAGGGAAGAGCGGGGGGGCCATGGATGAGCAGTTCTTC
TRBJ2-7 . TRBV27 . 12 CATCPLAREQYF TGTGCCACCTGCCCCCTAGCGAGGGAGCAGTACTTC
TRBJ1-3 . TRBV7-8 . 12 CASSSWGDIIYF TGTGCCAGCAGTTCTTGGGGGGACATCATATATTTT
TRBJ1-4 . TRBV19 . 15 CASSQQRPINEKLFF TGTGCCAGTAGTCAACAACGACCGATTAATGAAAAACTGTTTTTT
TRBJ2-5 . TRBV15 . 12 CATSRGQETQYF TGTGCCACCAGCAGGGGGCAGGAGACCCAGTACTTC
TRBJ2-1 . TRBV7-8 . 15 CASSSPRDFYNEQFF TGTGCCAGCAGCTCCCCCCGGGACTTCTACAATGAGCAGTTCTTC
TRBJ2-6 . TRBV15 TRBD1 19 CATSKPTGGEGAGANVLTF TGTGCCACCAGCAAACCTACAGGGGGCGAAGGCGCTGGGGCCAACGTCCTGACTTTC
TRBJ2-1 . TRBV5-4 TRBD1 15 CASSLSGTGEILQFF TGTGCCAGCAGCCTGTCCGGGACAGGGGAGATACTGCAGTTCTTC
TRBJ1-4 . TRBV7-9 . 16 CASSAVTSRDREKLFF TGTGCCAGCAGCGCAGTAACCAGTCGCGATCGGGAAAAACTGTTTTTT
TRBJ2-7 . TRBV28 TRBD1 11 CASRDRYEQYF TGTGCCAGCAGGGACAGGTACGAGCAGTACTTC
TRBJ1-1 . TRBV2 . 13 CASSARVKTEAFF TGTGCCAGCAGTGCTCGGGTAAAGACTGAAGCTTTCTTT
TRBJ2-1 . TRBV5-1 TRBD2 14 CASRMTSGANEQFF TGCGCCAGCCGCATGACTAGCGGGGCCAATGAGCAGTTCTTC
TRBJ1-2 . TRBV7-9 TRBD1 17 CASSLDPASTGRYGYTF TGTGCCAGCAGCTTAGATCCGGCCTCGACAGGGAGGTATGGCTACACCTTC
TRBJ1-1 . TRBV4-1 . 15 CASSPWHPMNTEAFF TGCGCCAGCAGCCCGTGGCACCCCATGAACACTGAAGCTTTCTTT
TRBJ1-4 . TRBV19 TRBD1 17 CASSTGDTGGTNEKLFF TGTGCCAGTAGTACAGGTGATACAGGGGGAACTAATGAAAAACTGTTTTTT
TRBJ1-2 . TRBV14 TRBD1 17 CASSLTRQGPRGYGYTF TGTGCCAGCAGCCTTACTAGACAGGGCCCAAGGGGCTATGGCTACACCTTC
TRBJ2-2 . TRBV4-1 . 16 CASSRGAERGTGELFF TGCGCCAGCAGCCGGGGGGCTGAGCGGGGCACCGGGGAGCTGTTTTTT
TRBJ2-7 once TRBV9 . 16 CASSVAASGVDYEQYF TGTGCCAGCAGCGTAGCAGCATCGGGGGTCGACTACGAGCAGTACTTC
TRBJ2-5 . TRBV4-1 TRBD2 18 CASSHEQGLAGAQETQYF TGCGCCAGCAGCCACGAACAGGGACTAGCGGGGGCCCAAGAGACCCAGTACTTC
TRBJ2-3 . TRBV11-2 TRBD1 17 CASSPSGQGGGTDTQYF TGTGCCAGCAGCCCATCAGGACAGGGGGGAGGCACAGATACGCAGTATTTT
TRBJ2-7 once TRBV6-1 TRBD1 13 CASSEGTAYEQYF TGTGCCAGCAGTGAGGGGACAGCCTACGAGCAGTACTTC
TRBJ1-2 . TRBV18 . 14 CASSGGYSNYGYTF TGTGCCAGCTCTGGCGGGTACAGTAACTATGGCTACACCTTC
TRBJ1-1 . TRBV5-4 . 16 CASSFLYRGLYTEAFF TGTGCCAGCAGCTTCTTATATCGGGGCCTATACACTGAAGCTTTCTTT
TRBJ1-2 . TRBV30 . 15 CAWSPPMLTPRGYTF TGTGCCTGGAGTCCCCCGATGCTCACCCCCCGTGGCTACACCTTC
TRBJ1-2 . TRBV6-1 . 11 CASSYGYGYTF TGTGCCAGCAGTTATGGCTATGGCTACACCTTC
TRBJ2-2 . TRBV5-6 . 17 CASMLQGRPPWTGELFF TGTGCCAGCATGCTACAGGGGAGGCCCCCTTGGACCGGGGAGCTGTTTTTT
TRBJ2-3 . TRBV4-1 TRBD2 19 CASSQVLAGGLPATDTQYF TGCGCCAGCAGCCAAGTATTAGCGGGGGGCCTCCCGGCCACAGATACGCAGTATTTT
TRBJ1-1 . TRBV11-1 . 15 CASRSGGRENTEAFF TGTGCCAGCAGGTCTGGGGGGAGAGAGAACACTGAAGCTTTCTTT
TRBJ1-5 once TRBV28 . 13 CASRGGSGQPQHF TGTGCCAGCCGGGGCGGATCAGGTCAGCCCCAGCATTTT
TRBJ2-4 once TRBV30 . 14 CAWTDRRGKNIQYF TGTGCCTGGACGGACCGGAGAGGCAAAAACATTCAGTACTTC
TRBJ1-1 . TRBV4-3 . 13 CASSQGGSTEAFF TGCGCCAGCAGCCAAGGGGGGAGTACTGAAGCTTTCTTT
TRBJ1-2 . TRBV28 TRBD1 17 CASSSPGQGALTYGYTF TGTGCCAGCAGTTCCCCGGGACAGGGGGCCCTAACTTATGGCTACACCTTC
TRBJ2-2 . TRBV19 . 15 CASSSPGWSTGELFF TGTGCCAGTAGTAGTCCAGGGTGGAGCACCGGGGAGCTGTTTTTT
TRBJ1-1 . TRBV14 . 13 CASSQEGNTEAFF TGTGCCAGCAGCCAAGAAGGTAACACTGAAGCTTTCTTT
TRBJ1-5 once TRBV5-1 TRBD1 15 CASSLSGQGGQPQHF TGCGCCAGCAGCTTGTCCGGACAGGGTGGGCAGCCCCAGCATTTT
TRBJ1-6 . TRBV28 TRBD1 15 CASSSGQAYNSPLHF TGTGCCAGCAGTTCCGGACAGGCTTATAATTCACCCCTCCACTTT
TRBJ2-3 . TRBV4-3 . 16 CASSQDWSVSTDTQYF TGCGCCAGCAGCCAAGATTGGTCGGTTAGCACAGATACGCAGTATTTT
TRBJ1-5 . TRBV28 TRBD1 17 CASSLSTGGQGNQPQHF TGTGCCAGCAGTTTATCGACGGGGGGACAGGGGAATCAGCCCCAGCATTTT
TRBJ2-5 . TRBV5-1 TRBD2 17 CASSLALLAGAGEIQYF TGCGCCAGCAGCTTGGCCCTTCTAGCGGGCGCTGGGGAGATCCAGTACTTC
TRBJ2-7 once TRBV20-1 . 11 CSASGRGEQYF TGCAGTGCTAGCGGAAGGGGGGAGCAGTACTTC
TRBJ1-2 . TRBV19 . 13 CASNQASNYGYTF TGTGCCAGTAACCAGGCCTCTAACTATGGCTACACCTTC
TRBJ2-1 once TRBV4-1 TRBD2 17 CASSQERTSGGANEQFF TGCGCCAGCAGCCAAGAACGGACTAGCGGGGGGGCCAATGAGCAGTTCTTC
TRBJ2-7 . TRBV29-1 TRBD2 16 CSVVGLAGVSTYEQYF TGCAGCGTTGTGGGTCTAGCGGGGGTTTCTACCTACGAGCAGTACTTC
TRBJ1-1 . TRBV7-2 . 16 CASSPPGVRMNTEAFF TGTGCCAGCAGCCCCCCGGGGGTCAGAATGAACACTGAAGCTTTCTTT
TRBJ1-2 . TRBV4-1 . 14 CASSQVAGSYGYTF TGCGCCAGCAGCCAAGTAGCGGGGAGCTATGGCTACACCTTC
TRBJ2-7 . TRBV4-1 . 15 CASSQDRPPAYEQYF TGCGCCAGCAGCCAAGATAGGCCCCCCGCCTACGAGCAGTACTTC
TRBJ2-7 . TRBV19 . 14 CASSIGPGFYEQYF TGTGCCAGTAGTATAGGTCCCGGCTTCTACGAGCAGTACTTC